This T cell receptor beta chain emerged from a study of T-cell reconstitution after alpha-beta-depleted transplantation in children. The CDR3 runs 14 residues. Germline V gene sequence: CDR1 SGHNT, CDR2 YYREEE (reference sequence). V lost 4 bases, J lost 4 bases, and 14 bases lay in between. Whole-study results and caveats: The study traced high day-60 TCRbeta diversity in some patients to surviving recipient T cells and thymic progenitors.

Preparation of the TCRbeta library used unique molecular identifiers. TCRdb re-called the PCR reads with MiXCR, one entry per CDR3 protein. The sample holds over 400,000 distinct CDR3 sequences, about 45% seen once. This clonotype was counted a few times. Its specificity is not known. The sequence was obtained from a girl aged 2 to 10 with aplastic anemia, due to receive a stem cell transplant. The sequencing here drew on PBMCs, taken before TCRalphabeta/CD19-depleted stem cell transplant. The J gene is TRBJ1-1, the V gene TRBV5-4, with D hard to call. Written as DNA, the CDR3 is TGTGCCAGCAGCACCCCGGCGTTATCCACTGAAGCTTTCTTT. Its protein product is CASSTPALSTEAFF.